This T cell receptor beta chain was observed in a study of Ad26.COV2.S vaccination and SARS-CoV-2 variants. Turning to the study itself: Once or twice, 56 days apart, Ad26.COV2.S was delivered intramuscularly.

Treatment in this sample: roughly 19 received Ad26.COV2.S at low or high dose, single or two shots; 5 received placebo; per-sample allocation not given. On day 63 after the first injection, vaccine and placebo recipients gave samples. What was given as vaccine was an Ad26 vector encoding Wuhan-strain SARS-CoV-2 spike. This clone has just one count. Assay: immunoSEQ multiplex PCR; the TCRdb copy retains only in-frame clones and omits some. The table includes a few hundred thousand clones, 90% detected once. The sequencing used peripheral blood, collected in a trial of Ad26.COV2.S vaccine versus placebo. This TCR was recovered from a person aged 18 to 65 who received the Ad26.COV2.S COVID-19 vaccine or a placebo.

The CDR3 sequence is CASIKQGLPYEQYF. The CDR3, as DNA: TGTGCCAGCATAAAACAGGGACTCCCCTACGAGCAGTACTTC. The J gene is TRBJ2-7, the V gene TRBV28; D could derive from TRBD1 or TRBD2 (6 bases each). Per the germline V gene, CDR1 is MDHEN and CDR2 is SYDVKM. This CDR3 has 14 amino acids. V was cut by 7 bases and J by 2 bases, with 15 bases left in between.